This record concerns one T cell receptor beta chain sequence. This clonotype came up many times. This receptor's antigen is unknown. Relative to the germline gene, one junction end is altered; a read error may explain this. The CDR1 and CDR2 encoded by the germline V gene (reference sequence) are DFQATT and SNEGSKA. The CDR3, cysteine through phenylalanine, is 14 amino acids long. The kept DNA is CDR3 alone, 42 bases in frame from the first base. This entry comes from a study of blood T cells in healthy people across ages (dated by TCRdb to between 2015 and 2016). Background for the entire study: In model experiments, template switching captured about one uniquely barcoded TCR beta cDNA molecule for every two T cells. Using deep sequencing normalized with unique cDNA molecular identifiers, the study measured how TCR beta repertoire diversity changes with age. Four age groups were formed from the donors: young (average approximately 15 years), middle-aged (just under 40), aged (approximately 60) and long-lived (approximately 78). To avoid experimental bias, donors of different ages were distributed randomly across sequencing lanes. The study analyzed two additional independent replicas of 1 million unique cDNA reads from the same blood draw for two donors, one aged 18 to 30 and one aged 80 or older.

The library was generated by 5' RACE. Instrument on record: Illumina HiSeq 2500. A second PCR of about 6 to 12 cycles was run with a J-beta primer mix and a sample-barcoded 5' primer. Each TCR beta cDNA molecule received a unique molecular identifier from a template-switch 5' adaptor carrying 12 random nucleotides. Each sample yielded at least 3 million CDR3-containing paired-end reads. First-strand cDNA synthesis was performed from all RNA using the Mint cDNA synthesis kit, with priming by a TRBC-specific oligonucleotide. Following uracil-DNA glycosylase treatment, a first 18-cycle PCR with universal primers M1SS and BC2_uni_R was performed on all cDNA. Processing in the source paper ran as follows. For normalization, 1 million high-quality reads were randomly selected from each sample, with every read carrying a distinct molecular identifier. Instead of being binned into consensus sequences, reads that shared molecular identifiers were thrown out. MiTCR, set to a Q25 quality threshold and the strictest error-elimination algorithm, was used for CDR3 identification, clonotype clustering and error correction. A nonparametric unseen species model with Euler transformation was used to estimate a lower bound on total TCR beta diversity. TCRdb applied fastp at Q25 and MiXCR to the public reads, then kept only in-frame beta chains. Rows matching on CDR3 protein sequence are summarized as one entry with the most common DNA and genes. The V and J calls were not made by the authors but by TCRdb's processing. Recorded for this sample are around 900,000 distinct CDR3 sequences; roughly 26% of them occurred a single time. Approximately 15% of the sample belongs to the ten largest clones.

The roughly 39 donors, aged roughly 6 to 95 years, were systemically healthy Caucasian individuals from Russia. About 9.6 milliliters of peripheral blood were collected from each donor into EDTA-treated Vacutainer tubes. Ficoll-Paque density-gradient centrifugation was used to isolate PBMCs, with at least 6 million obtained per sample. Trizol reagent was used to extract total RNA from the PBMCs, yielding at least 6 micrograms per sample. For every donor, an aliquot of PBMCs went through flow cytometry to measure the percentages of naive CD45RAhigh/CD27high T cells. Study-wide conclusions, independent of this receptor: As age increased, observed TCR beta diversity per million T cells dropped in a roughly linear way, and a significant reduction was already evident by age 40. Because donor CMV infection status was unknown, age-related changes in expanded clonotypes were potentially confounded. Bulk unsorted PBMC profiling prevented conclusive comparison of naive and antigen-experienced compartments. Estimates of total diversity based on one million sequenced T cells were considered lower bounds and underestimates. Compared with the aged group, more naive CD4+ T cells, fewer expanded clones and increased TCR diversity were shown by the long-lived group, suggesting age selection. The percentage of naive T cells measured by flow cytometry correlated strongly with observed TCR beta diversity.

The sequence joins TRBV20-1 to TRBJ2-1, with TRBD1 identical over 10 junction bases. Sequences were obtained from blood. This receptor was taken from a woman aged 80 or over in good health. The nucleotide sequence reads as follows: TGCAGTGCTGGAGACAGGGGGCAGGGAAATGAGCAGTTCTTC. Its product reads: CSAGDRGQGNEQFF.